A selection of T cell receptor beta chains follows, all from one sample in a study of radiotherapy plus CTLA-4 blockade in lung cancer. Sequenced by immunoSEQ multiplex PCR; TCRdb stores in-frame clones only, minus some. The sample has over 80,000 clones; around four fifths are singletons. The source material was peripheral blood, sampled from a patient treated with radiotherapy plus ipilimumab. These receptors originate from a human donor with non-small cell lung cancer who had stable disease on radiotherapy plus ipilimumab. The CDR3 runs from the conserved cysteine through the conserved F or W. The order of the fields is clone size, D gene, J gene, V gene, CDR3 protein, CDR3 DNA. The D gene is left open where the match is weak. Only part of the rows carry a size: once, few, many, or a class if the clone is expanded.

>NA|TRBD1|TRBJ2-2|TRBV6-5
CASSRDRVTGELFF
TGTGCCAGCAGCAGGGACAGGGTAACAGGGGAGCTGTTTTTT
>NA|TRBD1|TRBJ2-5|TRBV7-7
CASSLTGIETQYF
TGTGCTAGCAGCCTGACAGGGATAGAGACCCAGTACTTC
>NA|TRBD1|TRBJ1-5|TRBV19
CASSNGQALNQPQHF
TGTGCCAGTAGCAACGGACAGGCCTTAAATCAGCCCCAGCATTTT
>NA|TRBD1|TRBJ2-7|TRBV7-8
CASSLYRGEQYF
TGTGCCAGCAGCCTATACAGGGGCGAGCAGTACTTC
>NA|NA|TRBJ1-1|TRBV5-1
CASRRLDSEAFF
TGCGCCAGCCGACGCCTAGACAGTGAAGCTTTCTTT
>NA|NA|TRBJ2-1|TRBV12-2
CASRLDRVKQFF
TGTGCAAGTCGCTTAGACAGGGTAAAGCAGTTCTTC
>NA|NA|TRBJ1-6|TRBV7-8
CASSLAQTGFGYNSPLHF
TGTGCCAGCAGCTTAGCCCAGACAGGTTTTGGTTATAATTCACCCCTCCACTTT
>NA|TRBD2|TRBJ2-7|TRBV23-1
CARKSTSGSYEQYF
TGCGCCAGGAAATCAACTAGCGGGAGTTACGAGCAGTACTTC
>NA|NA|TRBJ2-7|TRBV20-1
CSATGPYEQYF
TGCAGTGCTACAGGGCCCTACGAGCAGTACTTC
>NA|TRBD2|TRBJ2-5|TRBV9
CASSVRPSGGEYQETQYF
TGTGCCAGCAGCGTACGGCCTAGCGGAGGGGAGTACCAAGAGACCCAGTACTTC
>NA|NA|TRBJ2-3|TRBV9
CASSVTGTLTDTQYF
TGTGCCAGCAGCGTCACCGGGACCCTCACAGATACGCAGTATTTT
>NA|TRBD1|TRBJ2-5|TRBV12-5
CASAPSDRKQETQYF
TGTGCTAGTGCCCCATCGGACAGGAAGCAAGAGACCCAGTACTTC
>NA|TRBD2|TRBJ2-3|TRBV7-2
CASSFTSGGTGDTQYF
TGTGCCAGCAGCTTCACTAGCGGGGGGACCGGGGATACGCAGTATTTT
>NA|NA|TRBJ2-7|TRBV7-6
CASSLAGNYEQYF
TGTGCCAGCAGCTTAGCGGGTAACTACGAGCAGTACTTC
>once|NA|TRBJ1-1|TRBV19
CASKYRSNTEAFF
TGTGCCAGTAAGTACAGATCGAACACTGAAGCTTTCTTT
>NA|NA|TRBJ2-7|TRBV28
CASSLPGYEQYF
TGTGCCAGCAGTTTGCCAGGCTACGAGCAGTACTTC
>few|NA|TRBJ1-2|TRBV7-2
CASSPRTLHYTF
TGTGCCAGCAGCCCGCGGACGCTCCACTACACCTTC
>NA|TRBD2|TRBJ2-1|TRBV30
CAWSVLAGGRNEQFF
TGTGCCTGGAGTGTACTAGCGGGGGGCCGGAATGAGCAGTTCTTC
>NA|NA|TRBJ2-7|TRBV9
CASSGEGSVREVSYEQYF
TGTGCCAGCAGCGGAGAGGGGTCGGTAAGGGAAGTCAGCTACGAGCAGTACTTC
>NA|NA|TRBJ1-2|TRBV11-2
CASSLDRPAIYGYTF
TGTGCCAGCAGCTTAGATCGGCCCGCCATCTATGGCTACACCTTC
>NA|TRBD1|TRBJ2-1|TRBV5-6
CASSHRGNEQFF
TGTGCCAGCAGTCACAGGGGGAATGAGCAGTTCTTC
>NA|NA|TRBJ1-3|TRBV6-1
CASSLAAGNTIYF
TGTGCCAGCAGTCTGGCAGCCGGAAACACCATATATTTT
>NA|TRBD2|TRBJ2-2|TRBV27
CASSFLRGAMSGELFF
TGTGCCAGCAGTTTTTTGCGGGGGGCCATGTCCGGGGAGCTGTTTTTT
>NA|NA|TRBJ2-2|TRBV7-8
CASSPRQDYTGELFF
TGTGCCAGCAGTCCCCGACAGGACTACACCGGGGAGCTGTTTTTT
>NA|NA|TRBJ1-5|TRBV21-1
CASSKEQGDQSQPQHF
TGTGCCAGCAGCAAAGAACAGGGGGACCAAAGTCAGCCCCAGCATTTT
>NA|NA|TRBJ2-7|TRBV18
CASSPQGQSSYEQYF
TGTGCCAGCTCACCACAGGGGCAGAGCTCCTACGAGCAGTACTTC
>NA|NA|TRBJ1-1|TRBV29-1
CSGSRGNTEAFF
TGCAGCGGGTCGAGGGGGAACACTGAAGCTTTCTTT
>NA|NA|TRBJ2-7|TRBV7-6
CASSLGLGGDEQYF
TGTGCCAGCAGCTTAGGGCTCGGGGGCGACGAGCAGTACTTC
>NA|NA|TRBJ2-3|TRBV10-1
CASSVEVRDTQYF
TGCGCCAGCAGTGTCGAGGTTCGGGATACGCAGTATTTT
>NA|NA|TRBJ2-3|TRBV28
CASITAGQSTDTQYF
TGTGCCAGCATAACAGCGGGTCAAAGCACAGATACGCAGTATTTT
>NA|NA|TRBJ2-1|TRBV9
CASSSRGGIYNEQFF
TGTGCCAGCAGTTCCAGGGGAGGGATTTACAATGAGCAGTTCTTC
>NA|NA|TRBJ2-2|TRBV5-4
CASSLEVAAGELFF
TGTGCCAGCAGCTTGGAGGTAGCGGCCGGGGAGCTGTTTTTT
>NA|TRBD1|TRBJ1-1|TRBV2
CASSDRTGATEAFF
TGTGCCAGCAGTGACAGAACAGGGGCCACTGAAGCTTTCTTT
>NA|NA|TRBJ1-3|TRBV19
CASSTGLSGNTIYF
TGTGCCAGTAGTACAGGGCTCTCTGGAAACACCATATATTTT
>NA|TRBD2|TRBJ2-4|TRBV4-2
CASSQEAGASGRAKNIQYF
TGTGCCAGCAGCCAAGAAGCTGGGGCTAGCGGGAGGGCCAAAAACATTCAGTACTTC
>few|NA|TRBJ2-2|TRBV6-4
CASSDYPSTGELFF
TGTGCCAGCAGTGATTATCCGAGTACCGGGGAGCTGTTTTTT
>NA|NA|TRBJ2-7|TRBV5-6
CASSLGQRAPYEQYF
TGTGCCAGCAGCTTAGGGCAGCGGGCCCCCTACGAGCAGTACTTC